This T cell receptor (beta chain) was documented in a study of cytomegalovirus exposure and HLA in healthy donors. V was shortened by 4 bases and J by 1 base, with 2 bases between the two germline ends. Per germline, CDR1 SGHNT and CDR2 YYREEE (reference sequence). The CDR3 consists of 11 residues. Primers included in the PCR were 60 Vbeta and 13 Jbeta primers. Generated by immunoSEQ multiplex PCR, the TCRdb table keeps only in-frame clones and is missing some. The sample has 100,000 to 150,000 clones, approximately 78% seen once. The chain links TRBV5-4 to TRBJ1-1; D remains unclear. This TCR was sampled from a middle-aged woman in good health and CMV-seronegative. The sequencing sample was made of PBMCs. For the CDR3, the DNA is TGTGCCAGCAGCCGGAACACTGAAGCTTTCTTT. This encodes CASSRNTEAFF.